The clone carrying this T cell receptor beta chain has just a few counts. Its antigen remains unidentified. The time point is: pre-sensitization, week 0. Documented treatment: therapeutic diphenylcyclopropenone sensitization with weekly scalp DPC. Alopecia patients, 18 to 70 years old and DPC-suitable, served as donors. This record comes from a study of human T cells and chemical hapten exposure. About the study: On around 2 cm by around 2 cm of upper inner arm skin, sensitization was performed with 2% DPC.

The ends were cut back, 3 bases at V and 7 bases at J, with 10 bases in the middle. The CDR3 has 13 residues. CDR1 and CDR2 from the germline V gene are SGHTA and FQGNSA. Study-level points and caveats: Against controls, expanded TCRs gave rise to significantly more large CDR3 similarity clusters.

Unique molecular identifiers were attached to individual cDNA molecules during library preparation. TCRdb processed the RACE reads anew with MiXCR; each CDR3 protein has one entry. The sample gives 300,000 to 450,000 distinct CDR3 sequences, 5.1% of which show up once; 2% to 3% is in the top ten. Material: whole blood, obtained in connection with sensitization to the hapten diphenylcyclopropenone (DPC). The origin of this receptor is a woman in her 50s with alopecia areata. Some clones in this sample may be carry-over from other donors' samples. This sequence joins TRBV7-2 and TRBJ2-1, with D hard to call. As DNA, the CDR3 is TGTGCCAGCAGCTTCCAGACGATAAATGAGCAGTTCTTC. Translation: CASSFQTINEQFF. The complete variable domain, with remaining parts taken from reference TRBV7-2 and TRBJ2-1, reads GAGVSQSPSNKVTEKGKDVELRCDPISGHTALYWYRQSLGQGLEFLIYFQGNSAPDKSGLPSDRFSAERTGGSVSTLTIQRTQQEDSAVYLCASSFQTINEQFFGPGTRLTVL.